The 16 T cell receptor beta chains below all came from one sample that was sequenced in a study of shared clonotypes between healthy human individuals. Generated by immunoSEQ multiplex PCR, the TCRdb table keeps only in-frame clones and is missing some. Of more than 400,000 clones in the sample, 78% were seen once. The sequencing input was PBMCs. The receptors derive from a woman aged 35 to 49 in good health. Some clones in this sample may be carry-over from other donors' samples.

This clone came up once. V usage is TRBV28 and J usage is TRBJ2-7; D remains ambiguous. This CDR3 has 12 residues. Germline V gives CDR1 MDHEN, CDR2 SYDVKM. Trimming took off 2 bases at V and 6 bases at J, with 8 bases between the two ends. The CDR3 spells CASSLGRREQYF. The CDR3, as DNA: TGTGCCAGCAGTTTAGGACGACGCGAGCAGTACTTC.

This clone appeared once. CDR3 nucleotides: TGTGCCAGCAGCCTGGGTAGCGGGAGGGAAGACAATGAGCAGTTCTTC. Its protein is CASSLGSGREDNEQFF. V and J are TRBV7-3 and TRBJ2-1; 11 bases map to TRBD2. This CDR3 contains 16 residues. After removal of 5 bases from V and 5 bases from J, the junction contained 8 bases not matched to a gene. The V gene's germline CDR1 is SGHTA and CDR2 FQGTGA.

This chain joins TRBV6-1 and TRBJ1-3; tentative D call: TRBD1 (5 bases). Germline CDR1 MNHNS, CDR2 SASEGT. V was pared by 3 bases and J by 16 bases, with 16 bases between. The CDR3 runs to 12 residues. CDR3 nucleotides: TGTGCCAGCAGTGAGGTTGAAGGGGCGGTGTATTTT. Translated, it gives CASSEVEGAVYF.

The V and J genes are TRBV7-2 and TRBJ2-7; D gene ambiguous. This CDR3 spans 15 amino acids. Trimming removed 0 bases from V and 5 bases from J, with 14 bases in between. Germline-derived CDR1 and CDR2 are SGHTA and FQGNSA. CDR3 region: CASSLAHGVSDEQYF. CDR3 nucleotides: TGTGCCAGCAGCTTAGCGCATGGGGTCTCGGACGAGCAGTACTTC.

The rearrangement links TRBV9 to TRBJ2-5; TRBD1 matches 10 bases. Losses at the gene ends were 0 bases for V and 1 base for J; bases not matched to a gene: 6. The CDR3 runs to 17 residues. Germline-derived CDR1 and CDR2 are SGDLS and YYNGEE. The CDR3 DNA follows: TGTGCCAGCAGCGTAGTGCCGTGGGACAGGGGCCAAGAGACCCAGTACTTC. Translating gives CASSVVPWDRGQETQYF.

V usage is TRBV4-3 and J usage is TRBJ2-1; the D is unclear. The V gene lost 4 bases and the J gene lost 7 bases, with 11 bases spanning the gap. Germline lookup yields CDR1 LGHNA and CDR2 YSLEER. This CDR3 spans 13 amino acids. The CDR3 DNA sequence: TGCGCCAGCAGCCCTAGAATAGGGAATGAGCAGTTCTTC. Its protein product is CASSPRIGNEQFF.

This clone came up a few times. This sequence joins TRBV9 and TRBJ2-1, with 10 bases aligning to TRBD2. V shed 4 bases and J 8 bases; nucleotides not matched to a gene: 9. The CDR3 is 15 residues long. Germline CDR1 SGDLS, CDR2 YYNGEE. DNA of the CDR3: TGTGCCAGCAGCCTATCAGCGGGAGGGCCGCATGAGCAGTTCTTC. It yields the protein CASSLSAGGPHEQFF. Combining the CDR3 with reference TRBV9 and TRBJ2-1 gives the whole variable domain DSGVTQTPKHLITATGQRVTLRCSPRSGDLSVYWYQQSLDQGLQFLIQYYNGEERAKGNILERFSAQQFPDLHSELNLSSLELGDSALYFCASSLSAGGPHEQFFGPGTRLTVL.

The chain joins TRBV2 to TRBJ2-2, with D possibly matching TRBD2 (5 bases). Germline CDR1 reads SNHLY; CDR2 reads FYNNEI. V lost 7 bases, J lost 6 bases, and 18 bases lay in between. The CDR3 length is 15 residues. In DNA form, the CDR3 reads TGTGCCAGCAAAAGAAGAGGGTCCGGGGCCGGGGAGCTGTTTTTT. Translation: CASKRRGSGAGELFF.

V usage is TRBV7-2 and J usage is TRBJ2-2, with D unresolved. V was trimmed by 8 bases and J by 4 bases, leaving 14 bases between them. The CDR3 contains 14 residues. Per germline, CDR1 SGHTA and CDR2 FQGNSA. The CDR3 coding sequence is TGTGCCAGCTCCATCTATAGGGTCACCGGGGAGCTGTTTTTT. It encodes CASSIYRVTGELFF.

DNA of the CDR3: TGTGCCAGCAGCGGCGGGCCAGCAGATACGCAGTATTTT. This codes for CASSGGPADTQYF. V usage is TRBV28 and J usage is TRBJ2-3; weak D call: TRBD2 (5 bases). Trimming pared 6 bases from V and 4 bases from J, leaving 11 bases between. CDR1 MDHEN and CDR2 SYDVKM come from the germline V gene. CDR3 length: 13 residues.

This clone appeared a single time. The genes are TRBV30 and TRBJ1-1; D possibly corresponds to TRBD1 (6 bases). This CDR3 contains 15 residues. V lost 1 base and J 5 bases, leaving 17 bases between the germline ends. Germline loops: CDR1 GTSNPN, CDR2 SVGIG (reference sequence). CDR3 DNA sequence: TGTGCCTGGAGTGACAGGCGGGGGGCAGGTACTGAAGCTTTCTTT. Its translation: CAWSDRRGAGTEAFF.

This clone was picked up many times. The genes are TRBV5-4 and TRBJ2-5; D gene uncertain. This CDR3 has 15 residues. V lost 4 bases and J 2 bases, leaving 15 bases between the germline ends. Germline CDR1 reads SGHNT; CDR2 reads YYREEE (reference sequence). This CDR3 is CASSRPDTVQETQYF. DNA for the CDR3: TGTGCCAGCAGCCGCCCAGATACGGTACAAGAGACCCAGTACTTC.

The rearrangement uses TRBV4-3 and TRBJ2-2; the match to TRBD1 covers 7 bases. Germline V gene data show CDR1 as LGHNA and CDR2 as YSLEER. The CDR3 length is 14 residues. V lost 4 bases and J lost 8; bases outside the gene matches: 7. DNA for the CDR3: TGCGCCAGCAGCCCCTTTACAGGGGCAGGGGAGCTGTTTTTT. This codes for CASSPFTGAGELFF.

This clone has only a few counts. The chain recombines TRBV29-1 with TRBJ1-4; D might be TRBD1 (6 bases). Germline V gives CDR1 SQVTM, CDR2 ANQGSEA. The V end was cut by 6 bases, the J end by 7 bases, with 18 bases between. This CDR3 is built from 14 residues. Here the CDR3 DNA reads TGCAGCGTGGATACAGGGTTTCGGGGTGAAAAACTGTTTTTT. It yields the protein CSVDTGFRGEKLFF.

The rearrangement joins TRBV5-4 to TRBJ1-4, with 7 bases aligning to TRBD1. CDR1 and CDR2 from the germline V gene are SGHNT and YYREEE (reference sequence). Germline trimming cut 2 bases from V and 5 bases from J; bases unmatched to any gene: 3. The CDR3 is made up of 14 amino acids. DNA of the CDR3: TGTGCCAGCAGCTTCACAGGGGCGAATGAAAAACTGTTTTTT. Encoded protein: CASSFTGANEKLFF. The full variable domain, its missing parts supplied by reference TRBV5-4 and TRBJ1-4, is ETGVTQSPTHLIKTRGQQVTLRCSSQSGHNTVSWYQQALGQGPQFIFQYYREEENGRGNFPPRFSGLQFPNYSSELNVNALELDDSALYLCASSFTGANEKLFFGSGTQLSVL.

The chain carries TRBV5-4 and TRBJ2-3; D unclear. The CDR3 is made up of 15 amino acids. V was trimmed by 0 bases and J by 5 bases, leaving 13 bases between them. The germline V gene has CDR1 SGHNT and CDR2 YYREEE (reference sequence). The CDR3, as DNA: TGTGCCAGCAGCTTGGCTTCTCGGGTAGGAGATACGCAGTATTTT. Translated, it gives CASSLASRVGDTQYF.